In this sample, the clone carrying this T cell receptor (beta chain) turned up a few times. Its antigen is undetermined. This entry belongs to a study of CD8 T cells in ankylosing spondylitis. Libraries of TCR beta came from quantitative 5'-RACE with molecular barcodes. From the 5' RACE reads, TCRdb called clonotypes with MiXCR, one entry per CDR3 protein. The sample contains roughly 220,000 distinct CDR3 sequences, approximately 16% of which appear only once. Study-wide findings and caveats: Several highly homologous variants made up a TCR beta motif, and this motif appeared characteristic of ankylosing spondylitis blood. Disease-associated clones were reportedly significantly overrepresented in matched ankylosing spondylitis synovial fluid. A CD8+ phenotype characterized the disease-linked clones, which were relatively rare in peripheral blood. Some of the motif variants had earlier been found in reactive arthritis patients' fluid and blood.

The CDR3 runs to 17 residues. V trimming: 0 bases; J trimming: 3 bases; junction bases outside the gene matches: 9. The germline CDR1 and CDR2 sequences are DFQATT and SNEGSKA (reference sequence). The clonotype was recovered from a male donor with ankylosing spondylitis. Sequencing input: blood, either unsorted or a sorted T cell fraction (not recorded which). V usage is TRBV20-1 and J usage is TRBJ2-1; TRBD2 agrees at 9 bases. CDR3 loop: CSARDRRLAVNYNEQFF. The CDR3 coding sequence is TGCAGTGCTAGAGATCGGAGACTAGCGGTGAACTACAATGAGCAGTTCTTC.